This is a list of T cell receptor beta chains from one sample in a study of T cell repertoires in cytomegalovirus infection. For these receptors, no antigen is known. TCRdb analysed the reads with MiXCR anew, one entry per CDR3 protein. This table has around 500,000 distinct CDR3 sequences, about 42% appearing once. The material was cultured PBMCs, obtained from culture after CMV antigen stimulation. These receptors were obtained from a human donor in good health (CMV status not recorded). Some clones in this sample may be carry-over from other donors' samples. CDR3s include the opening cysteine and the closing phenylalanine or tryptophan. The order of the fields is J gene, clone size, D gene, V gene, CDR3 DNA, CDR3 protein. D genes are given only for firm matches. Rows may omit the clone size; those that give it use once, few, many or a size class.

TRBJ2-1,many,-,TRBV7-2,TGTGCCACCCGGAGGGCCAGAAGCTCCTACAATGAGCAGTTCTTC,CATRRARSSYNEQFF
TRBJ1-5,-,-,TRBV7-2,TGTGCCAGCAGCTTCGGGGACAAATATCAGCCCCAGCATTTT,CASSFGDKYQPQHF
TRBJ2-7,-,-,TRBV7-2,TGTGCCAGCAGCCTCACTAGCTACCCGAATACCTACGAGCAGTACTTC,CASSLTSYPNTYEQYF
TRBJ2-7,few,TRBD1,TRBV12-3/TRBV12-4,TGTGCCAGCAGCCAAATCAACAGGGGGCGGGCGGACGAGCAGTACTTC,CASSQINRGRADEQYF
TRBJ2-2,-,TRBD2,TRBV7-8,TGTGCCAGCAGCTTAGCCTTAATAAAAGGAGCGGGAGTGGTCACCGGGGAGCTGTTTTTT,CASSLALIKGAGVVTGELFF
TRBJ1-5,once,-,TRBV28,TGTGCCAGCAGTTTCGAGCAGGCGCGAAATCAGCCCCAGCATTTT,CASSFEQARNQPQHF
TRBJ1-5,-,-,TRBV5-5,TGTGCCAGCAGCTTGGTTGTCAGGGCGAGCAATCAGCCCCAGCATTTT,CASSLVVRASNQPQHF
TRBJ2-2,-,-,TRBV2,TGTGCCAGCAGTGAACAGACAGCCGCGAACACCGGGGAGCTGTTTTTT,CASSEQTAANTGELFF
TRBJ2-5,-,TRBD2,TRBV4-2,TGTGCCAGCAGCCCGGTGACTAGCGGGGGGGTGGAGACCCAGTACTTC,CASSPVTSGGVETQYF
TRBJ1-2,-,-,TRBV20-1,TGCAGTGCTAGAGACCTTAGTGGGGGGAAGGATGGCTACACCTTC,CSARDLSGGKDGYTF
TRBJ1-6,-,TRBD1,TRBV28,TGTGCCAGCAGTGCACGACAGGGGACAGGCTATAATTCACCCCTCCACTTT,CASSARQGTGYNSPLHF
TRBJ1-5,once,-,TRBV7-9,TGTGCCAGCAGCTATGGGTGGTTGGATCAGCCCCAGCATTTT,CASSYGWLDQPQHF
TRBJ2-1,-,-,TRBV7-1,TGTGCCAGCAGCTGGAGGAGAAATGAGCAGTTCTTC,CASSWRRNEQFF
TRBJ1-5,-,TRBD1,TRBV6-2/TRBV6-3,TGTGCCAGCAGTTACGAGGGGACAGGGCGGCCCCAGCATTTT,CASSYEGTGRPQHF
TRBJ2-1,few,TRBD2,TRBV3-1,TGTGCCAGCAGCCGTAACGAAGATGCCCCTAGCGGGAGGGCCGGTATGGGTTCAAAGTTCTTC,CASSRNEDAPSGRAGMGSKFF
TRBJ2-1,few,TRBD1,TRBV24-1,TGTGCCACCAGTGATTCTGCCAGGGGGATATCCTACAATGAGCAGTTCTTC,CATSDSARGISYNEQFF
TRBJ1-3,-,-,TRBV5-4,TGTGCCAGCAGCTTGATGCCGGGCCGAGCTGGAAACACCATATATTTT,CASSLMPGRAGNTIYF
TRBJ2-7,-,TRBD1,TRBV7-6,TGTGCCAGCAAGGGGACAGGGCTCGAGCAGCACTTC,CASKGTGLEQHF
TRBJ1-2,few,TRBD1,TRBV7-2,TGTGCCAGCACCCCGGACAGGGGGCTTCATCGCTACACCTTC,CASTPDRGLHRYTF
TRBJ1-2,-,-,TRBV28,TGTGCCAGCAGTCTACTAACAGGGTTAATGGGGTATGATGGCTACACCTTC,CASSLLTGLMGYDGYTF
TRBJ2-2,-,-,TRBV7-2,TGTGCCAGCAGCTTAGACAGAATGACCGGGGAGCTGTTTTTT,CASSLDRMTGELFF
TRBJ1-2,few,TRBD1,TRBV7-6,TGTGCCAGCAGCTTGGGACAGGGGGGAGGTTACTATGGCTACACCTTC,CASSLGQGGGYYGYTF
TRBJ2-1,-,-,TRBV7-8,TGTGCCAGCAGCTTAGGGTGGACATCTCCCTACAATGAGCAGTTCTTC,CASSLGWTSPYNEQFF
TRBJ1-5,-,TRBD1,TRBV6-6,TGTGCCAGCAGTTCCCTGGGACAGATGAAATATAGCAATCAGCCCCAGCATTTT,CASSSLGQMKYSNQPQHF
TRBJ2-1,once,-,TRBV6-6,TGTGCCAGCAGTCAGACTAACTACAATGAGCAGTTCTTC,CASSQTNYNEQFF
TRBJ1-6,-,TRBD1,TRBV7-9,TGTGCCAGCAGCTTGGGAGGGGGCAGGGGTTCACCCCTCCACTTT,CASSLGGGRGSPLHF
TRBJ1-5,-,-,TRBV12-3/TRBV12-4,TGTGCCAGCAGCTCGGGTGGACTGGACAATCAGCCCCAGCATTTT,CASSSGGLDNQPQHF
TRBJ2-5,-,TRBD2,TRBV20-1,TGCAGTGCTACCCAGACTAGCGGGCTCCAAGAGACCCAGTACTTC,CSATQTSGLQETQYF
TRBJ1-5,few,-,TRBV6-2/TRBV6-3,TGTGCCAGCACTCCAACAGGGAACAATCAGCCCCAGCATTTT,CASTPTGNNQPQHF
TRBJ1-5,-,-,TRBV19,TGTGCCAGTAGTAGCTCCCAAGATCAGCCCCAGCATTTT,CASSSSQDQPQHF
TRBJ2-7,many,-,TRBV11-2,TGTGCCAGCAGCCAGACCTCCTACGAGCAGTACTTC,CASSQTSYEQYF
TRBJ1-5,-,-,TRBV7-6,TGTGCCAGCAGCTTAAATTATGGTCAGCCCCAGCATTTT,CASSLNYGQPQHF
TRBJ2-7,few,-,TRBV5-4,TGTGCCAGCAGCTTCCAGGGTAACACCTACGAGCAGTACTTC,CASSFQGNTYEQYF
TRBJ2-1,-,-,TRBV28,TGTGCCAGCAGTTCCTGGGGTAGGACCCGGGGCATATATGAGCAGTTCTTC,CASSSWGRTRGIYEQFF
TRBJ1-1,-,-,TRBV6-5,TGTGCCAGCAGTGGGAGGAGCACTGAAGCTTTCTTT,CASSGRSTEAFF
TRBJ1-1,-,TRBD1,TRBV6-1,TGTGCCAGCAGGGACAGGGGGAACACTGAAGCTTTCTTT,CASRDRGNTEAFF
TRBJ1-2,-,-,TRBV7-2,TGTGCCAGCAGCTTCCCTGGGAGGGGCTACACCTTC,CASSFPGRGYTF
TRBJ1-1,-,TRBD1,TRBV12-3/TRBV12-4,TGTGCCAGCAGGTCTAACACAGGGGTTACTGAAGCTTTCTTT,CASRSNTGVTEAFF
TRBJ2-3,once,-,TRBV10-3,TGTGCCATCAGTGAGTCCATGGAAGATACGCAGTATTTT,CAISESMEDTQYF
TRBJ2-4,-,-,TRBV6-5,TGTGCCAGCAGCCGGGGGGCCCTTGAAAACATTCAGTACTTC,CASSRGALENIQYF
TRBJ1-5,-,-,TRBV9,TGTGCCAGCAGCGTCGAGGGGTCCCGGGGGCCCCAGCATTTT,CASSVEGSRGPQHF
TRBJ2-1,few,-,TRBV7-2,TGTGCCAGCAGCTTACTTCATACTAGCAGTACCAATGAGCAGTTCTTC,CASSLLHTSSTNEQFF
TRBJ2-1,few,TRBD2,TRBV7-2,TGTGCCAGCAGCTCCGGGACTAGCGGGGTCAATGAGCAGTTCTTC,CASSSGTSGVNEQFF
TRBJ1-5,-,TRBD1,TRBV19,TGTGCCAGTAGTAGGGACAGCGGGTATAGCAATCAGCCCCAGCATTTT,CASSRDSGYSNQPQHF
TRBJ2-5,-,TRBD2,TRBV7-2,TGTGCCAGCAGCTTCGGGGGGAAAGAGACCCAGTACTTC,CASSFGGKETQYF
TRBJ1-5,-,TRBD1,TRBV6-5,TGTGCCAGTAGACAGGGAGGGTTGTATAGCAATCAGCCCCAGCATTTT,CASRQGGLYSNQPQHF
TRBJ2-5,-,-,TRBV12-3/TRBV12-4,TGTGCCAGCAGAGACGGGGGGCTGTTGGAGACCCAGTACTTC,CASRDGGLLETQYF
TRBJ2-7,-,-,TRBV20-1,TGCAGTGCTAGGAGTCTAGTTTCGATCGAGCAGTACTTC,CSARSLVSIEQYF
TRBJ2-2,few,-,TRBV12-3/TRBV12-4,TGTGCCAGCAGTTCTGGGTGGCGGAACACCGGGGAGCTGTTTTTT,CASSSGWRNTGELFF
TRBJ2-1,-,TRBD2,TRBV20-1,TGCAGTGCTGGGGGGACTAGCGGGGGGAAGTATGAGCAGTTCTTC,CSAGGTSGGKYEQFF
TRBJ2-1,few,TRBD2,TRBV6-2/TRBV6-3,TGTGCCAGCAGTTATAACCTAGCGGGGAACAATGAGCAGTTCTTC,CASSYNLAGNNEQFF